Each of the 27 T cell receptor beta chains below was sequenced from the same sample in a study of beta chain features in type 1 diabetes. The investigators reverse transcribed all of the isolated RNA, so they sequenced expressed TCRB transcripts. TCRdb keeps only in-frame clones here, not all; method: immunoSEQ multiplex PCR. The sample comprises almost 350,000 clones, 8% of which are singletons, and roughly 0.44% rests with the top ten. The specimen was central memory CD4+ T cells from blood. Receptors were obtained from a woman between 18 and 29 years old in good health.

The chain recombines TRBV4-3 with TRBJ1-2; maybe TRBD1 (5 bases). The ends were cut back, 1 base at V and 8 bases at J, with 23 bases in the middle. The CDR3 has 17 amino acids. CDR1 and CDR2 (germline): LGHNA, YSLEER. CDR3 sequence: CASSQVLLQGMSGGYTF. As DNA, the CDR3 is TGCGCCAGCAGCCAAGTGCTGTTGCAGGGAATGTCGGGAGGCTACACCTTC.

This clone was seen many times. Other DNA variants within this sample encode the same CDR3. The chain uses TRBV2 and TRBJ1-5; TRBD1 might be the D (5 bases). Trimming took 6 bases from V and 2 from J, leaving 8 bases between them. This CDR3 contains 13 residues. Germline V gene sequence: CDR1 SNHLY, CDR2 FYNNEI. CDR3 amino acids: CASRGAGNQPQHF. The CDR3 DNA reads as TGTGCCAGCAGAGGGGCTGGCAATCAGCCCCAGCATTTT. Variable domain in full (rest from reference TRBV2 and TRBJ1-5): EPEVTQTPSHQVTQMGQEVILRCVPISNHLYFYWYRQILGQKVEFLVSFYNNEISEKSEIFDDQFSVERPDGSNFTLKIRSTKLEDSAMYFCASRGAGNQPQHFGDGTRLSIL.

The rearrangement uses TRBV7-9 and TRBJ2-7; TRBD2 matches at 12 bases. Germline-derived CDR1 and CDR2 are SEHNR and FQNEAQ (reference sequence). The CDR3 is made up of 15 amino acids. Trimming removed 1 base from V and 2 bases from J; junction bases left unmatched: 0. The CDR3 spells CASSLGLAGAYEQYF. The CDR3 coding sequence is TGTGCCAGCAGCTTAGGACTAGCGGGGGCCTACGAGCAGTACTTC.

This clone was detected a few times. This chain uses TRBV11-2 with TRBJ2-2; 8 bases map to TRBD2. The CDR3 length is 18 residues. The germline CDR1 and CDR2 sequences are SGHAT and FQNNGV. Unmatched junction bases numbered 11, after V lost 5 bases and J lost 0 bases. CDR3 DNA: TGTGCCAGCAGCAAGGGGATCGGACTAGCAGCGAACACCGGGGAGCTGTTTTTT. It encodes CASSKGIGLAANTGELFF.

There are many counts of this clone. J is TRBJ2-3 and V is TRBV4-2; 10 nucleotides align to TRBD2. Per germline, CDR1 LGHNA and CDR2 YNFKEQ. Trimming took 4 bases from V and 6 from J; bases not matched to a gene: 7. There are 15 residues in the CDR3. DNA of the CDR3: TGTGCCAGCAGCCTGGAAGCGGGAGGGGTGGATACGCAGTATTTT. Its protein is CASSLEAGGVDTQYF.

This clone was seen more than once but under ten times. The gene calls are TRBV6-5 and TRBJ1-5, with unresolved D. Germline V CDR1 and CDR2: MNHEY, SVGAGI. The germline V and J ends were trimmed by 8 bases and 4 bases, with 9 bases remaining between them. The CDR3 has 12 amino acids. CDR3 bases: TGTGCCAGCGGCCTGTTGAATCAGCCCCAGCATTTT. This translates into CASGLLNQPQHF.

V and J are TRBV4-2 and TRBJ1-1; D not resolved. The germline V gene encodes CDR1 LGHNA and CDR2 YNFKEQ. V shed 4 bases and J shed 7 bases, with 16 bases lying between them. The CDR3 loop spans 14 amino acids. This CDR3 reads CASSPNSGTVEAFF. The CDR3 DNA reads as TGTGCCAGCAGCCCTAACAGTGGTACCGTTGAAGCTTTCTTT.

This clone has just a few counts. The chain recombines TRBV7-2 with TRBJ2-1, with a possible D match to TRBD2 (5 bases). CDR1 is SGHTA and CDR2 is FQGNSA in the germline V gene. V was clipped by 5 bases and J by 6 bases, with 23 bases between them. This CDR3 has 17 amino acids. CDR3 sequence reads: CASSTVRSRSGINEQFF. In nucleotides, the CDR3 is TGTGCCAGCAGCACAGTCAGATCGCGGTCCGGGATCAATGAGCAGTTCTTC.

The chain employs TRBV6-5 and TRBJ2-5, with 10 bases that match TRBD1. CDR3 length: 13 residues. CDR1 and CDR2 from the germline V gene are MNHEY and SVGAGI. After removal of 6 bases from V and 5 bases from J, the junction contained 3 bases not matched to a gene. CDR3 protein: CASSWDRGETQYF. As DNA, the CDR3 is TGTGCCAGCAGCTGGGACAGGGGTGAGACCCAGTACTTC.

The rearrangement uses TRBV7-9 and TRBJ2-3; D gene ambiguous. Germline lookup yields CDR1 SEHNR and CDR2 FQNEAQ (reference sequence). V was cut by 7 bases and J by 4 bases, with 9 bases left in between. This CDR3 spans 12 amino acids. The DNA for the CDR3 is TGTGCCAGCATCATGGGCCCAGATACGCAGTATTTT. Protein product: CASIMGPDTQYF.

This clone has a handful of counts. The V and J genes are TRBV19 and TRBJ2-1, with a tentative D call TRBD1 (6 bases). V shed 5 bases and J shed 10 bases, with 12 bases lying between them. The germline CDR1 and CDR2 sequences are LNHDA and SQIVND (reference sequence). The CDR3 is 12 amino acids. CDR3 sequence: CASSDYRAEQFF. For the CDR3, the DNA is TGTGCCAGTAGTGACTACAGGGCAGAGCAGTTCTTC.

This clone was observed a few times. The chain carries TRBV7-2 and TRBJ2-3; 7 bases line up with TRBD2. V lost 4 bases and J lost 1; bases outside the gene matches: 5. This CDR3 has 15 amino acids. CDR1 and CDR2 from the germline V gene are SGHTA and FQGNSA. The CDR3 coding sequence is TGTGCCAGCAGCTCCGGGAGGCCGGGCACAGATACGCAGTATTTT. Protein sequence: CASSSGRPGTDTQYF. Full variable domain (missing parts from reference TRBV7-2 and TRBJ2-3): GAGVSQSPSNKVTEKGKDVELRCDPISGHTALYWYRQSLGQGLEFLIYFQGNSAPDKSGLPSDRFSAERTGGSVSTLTIQRTQQEDSAVYLCASSSGRPGTDTQYFGPGTRLTVL.

The J gene is TRBJ2-5, the V gene TRBV15; TRBD2 matches 11 bases. Germline V lookup: CDR1 LNHNV, CDR2 YYDKDF (reference sequence). Trimming at V came to 0 bases and at J to 5 bases, leaving 11 bases not matched to a gene. This CDR3 is 18 amino acids long. The CDR3 loop reads CATSREIRVAGGSETQYF. Written as DNA, the CDR3 is TGTGCCACCAGCAGAGAAATAAGGGTAGCGGGAGGGAGTGAGACCCAGTACTTC. Variable domain in full (rest from reference TRBV15 and TRBJ2-5): DAMVIQNPRYQVTQFGKPVTLSCSQTLNHNVMYWYQQKSSQAPKLLFHYYDKDFNNEADTPDNFQSRRPNTSFCFLDIRSPGLGDTAMYLCATSREIRVAGGSETQYFGPGTRLLVL.

The rearrangement links TRBV13 to TRBJ1-3; 7 bases are a match to TRBD1. CDR3 length: 14 residues. Germline-derived CDR1 and CDR2 are PRHDT and FYEKMQ (reference sequence). Trimming removed 5 bases from V and 2 bases from J; junction bases left unmatched: 3. CDR3 DNA: TGTGCCAGCAGCCGTACAGGGGCTGGAAACACCATATATTTT. Its translation is CASSRTGAGNTIYF.

This rearrangement joins TRBV5-5 to TRBJ1-4, with 9 positions matching TRBD1. In germline, CDR1 is SGHKS, CDR2 YYEKEE (reference sequence). There are 15 residues in the CDR3. The V segment lost 5 bases and the J segment 1 base; nucleotides outside the gene matches: 3. CDR3 residues: CASSSTGGTNEKLFF. CDR3 DNA: TGTGCCAGCAGTTCGACAGGGGGAACTAATGAAAAACTGTTTTTT.

This clone appeared a few times. The chain joins TRBV29-1 to TRBJ2-5; D remains unclear. V gave up 7 bases and J gave up 4 bases, with 16 bases separating them. The CDR3 spans 13 residues. CDR1 is SQVTM and CDR2 is ANQGSEA in the germline V gene. This chain's CDR3 is CSATNGFRETQYF. The CDR3 DNA reads TGCAGCGCCACAAACGGGTTTAGAGAGACCCAGTACTTC.

This clone appeared many times. The genes are TRBV15 and TRBJ2-3; 8 bases match TRBD1. Trimming removed 3 bases from V and 2 bases from J; junction bases left unmatched: 4. This CDR3 has 15 residues. Germline V lookup: CDR1 LNHNV, CDR2 YYDKDF (reference sequence). The CDR3: CATSRHRGVTDTQYF. CDR3 DNA sequence: TGTGCCACCAGCAGGCACAGGGGGGTCACAGATACGCAGTATTTT. Full variable domain (rest looked up from reference TRBV15 and TRBJ2-3): DAMVIQNPRYQVTQFGKPVTLSCSQTLNHNVMYWYQQKSSQAPKLLFHYYDKDFNNEADTPDNFQSRRPNTSFCFLDIRSPGLGDTAMYLCATSRHRGVTDTQYFGPGTRLTVL.

This clone came up many times. This chain connects TRBV4-3 to TRBJ2-5; 10 bases match TRBD2. Germline V gene lookup returns CDR1 LGHNA and CDR2 YSLEER. With 0 bases clipped from V and 1 base from J, the junction kept 8 bases outside the gene matches. The CDR3 consists of 18 residues. The CDR3 DNA follows: TGCGCCAGCAGCCAAGATAGGGAACTAGCGGGACCCCAAGAGACCCAGTACTTC. It encodes CASSQDRELAGPQETQYF.

The chain employs TRBV23-1 and TRBJ2-3, with TRBD1 matching 11 bases. TRBV23-1 is known as an ORF, though its function is uncertain. The junction had 12 bases not matched to a gene; V was cut back by 3 bases and J by 7 bases. This CDR3 contains 17 residues. The CDR3 is CASSHSDRGLVPHTQYF. The CDR3, as DNA: TGCGCCAGCAGTCATTCGGACAGGGGGCTCGTCCCGCATACGCAGTATTTT.

This clone came up a few times. The rearrangement uses TRBV7-9 and TRBJ2-7; 8 bases map to TRBD1. This CDR3 contains 13 residues. V gave up 3 bases and J gave up 3 bases; unmatched junction bases: 1. Germline V gene data show CDR1 as SEHNR and CDR2 as FQNEAQ (reference sequence). The CDR3 DNA sequence: TGTGCCAGCAGCTTCGGACAGGGCTACGAGCAGTACTTC. Protein product: CASSFGQGYEQYF.

This clone occurred a few times. The chain is built from TRBV21-1 and TRBJ1-1; TRBD1, the D gene given by the table, was not confirmed from the DNA. TRBV21-1 is a documented pseudogene. This CDR3 is 14 amino acids long. CDR3 amino acids: CASMAICVNTEAFF. The CDR3 nucleotides read TGTGCCAGCATGGCCATCTGTGTGAACACTGAAGCTTTCTTT.

V gene TRBV6-5 combines with J gene TRBJ2-3, with 7 positions matching TRBD2. This CDR3 is built from 14 residues. Germline assignment: CDR1 MNHEY and CDR2 SVGAGI. The V gene end was trimmed by 5 bases and the J gene end by 4 bases; junction bases not matched to a gene: 6. Here the CDR3 DNA reads TGTGCCAGCAGTCCCGGGACTACTCCAGATACGCAGTATTTT. Its translation is CASSPGTTPDTQYF.

Turning to this clone: Other DNA sequences in this specimen translate into the identical CDR3. This chain joins TRBV7-2 and TRBJ1-2; unclear D gene. Trimming cost V 1 base and J 5 bases, with 8 bases left between them. The CDR3 contains 13 residues. Germline CDR1 reads SGHTA; CDR2 reads FQGNSA. CDR3 nucleotides: TGTGCCAGCAGCTTAGGTCAGGAATATGGCTACACCTTC. Translated: CASSLGQEYGYTF.

The table lists this clone with a few counts. V is TRBV5-4 and J is TRBJ2-1; no reliable D call. V lost 2 bases to trimming and J lost 6 bases, with 6 bases between them. CDR3 size: 12 residues. In germline, CDR1 is SGHNT, CDR2 YYREEE (reference sequence). The chain's CDR3 is CASSLTANEQFF. CDR3 nucleotides: TGTGCCAGCAGCTTAACCGCCAATGAGCAGTTCTTC. Drawing the rest from reference TRBV5-4 and TRBJ2-1, the complete variable domain is ETGVTQSPTHLIKTRGQQVTLRCSSQSGHNTVSWYQQALGQGPQFIFQYYREEENGRGNFPPRFSGLQFPNYSSELNVNALELDDSALYLCASSLTANEQFFGPGTRLTVL.

This clone showed up just a few times. V is TRBV27 and J is TRBJ2-5; D gene ambiguous. This CDR3 is built from 13 residues. V lost 5 bases, J lost 1 base, and 8 bases lay in between. The germline V gene encodes CDR1 MNHEY and CDR2 SMNVEV (reference sequence). CDR3 coding DNA: TGTGCCAGCAGTCCATTGGTCCAAGAGACCCAGTACTTC. It encodes CASSPLVQETQYF.

This clone was observed a handful of times. The rearrangement uses TRBV19 and TRBJ2-1, with D perhaps matching TRBD1 (6 bases). Germline V gives CDR1 LNHDA, CDR2 SQIVND (reference sequence). The CDR3 loop spans 17 amino acids. V lost 4 bases and J 7 bases, leaving 23 bases between the germline ends. The CDR3 here is CASSNGRGSARSNEQFF. DNA for the CDR3: TGTGCCAGTAGTAACGGTAGGGGGTCGGCTCGATCTAATGAGCAGTTCTTC. The full variable domain, rest sourced from reference TRBV19 and TRBJ2-1, is DGGITQSPKYLFRKEGQNVTLSCEQNLNHDAMYWYRQDPGQGLRLIYYSQIVNDFQKGDIAEGYSVSREKKESFPLTVTSAQKNPTAFYLCASSNGRGSARSNEQFFGPGTRLTVL.

The rearrangement joins TRBV27 to TRBJ2-7, with unresolved D. CDR3 size: 15 residues. Trimming took 0 bases from V and 6 from J, leaving 15 bases between them. Germline V gene sequence: CDR1 MNHEY, CDR2 SMNVEV (reference sequence). The CDR3 nucleotides are TGTGCCAGCAGTTTATCTTTGGGTATTGGGTTCGAGCAGTACTTC. It encodes CASSLSLGIGFEQYF.